The 27 T cell receptor beta chains given below trace back to one sample, sequenced in a study of Ad26.COV2.S vaccination and SARS-CoV-2 variants. Stated treatment: some 19 received Ad26.COV2.S at low or high dose, single or two shots; several received placebo; per-sample allocation not given. The investigators took samples on day 63 after the first vaccine or placebo injection. TCRdb keeps only in-frame clones here, not all; method: immunoSEQ multiplex PCR. The sample holds a few hundred thousand clones, around 90% seen once. The sample in question was peripheral blood, obtained in a trial of Ad26.COV2.S vaccine versus placebo. Source of these receptors: a person aged 18 to 65 who received the Ad26.COV2.S COVID-19 vaccine or a placebo.

The chain uses TRBV5-1 and TRBJ2-1, with TRBD2 as a possible D gene (5 bases). The CDR3 totals 14 residues. CDR1 and CDR2 (germline): SGHRS, YFSETQ. V was pared by 1 base and J by 3 bases, with 8 bases between. DNA for the CDR3: TGCGCCAGCAGCTTGTCACTAGGCTACAATGAGCAGTTCTTC. It yields the protein CASSLSLGYNEQFF. The whole variable domain, remainder taken from reference TRBV5-1 and TRBJ2-1, is KAGVTQTPRYLIKTRGQQVTLSCSPISGHRSVSWYQQTPGQGLQFLFEYFSETQRNKGNFPGRFSGRQFSNSRSEMNVSTLELGDSALYLCASSLSLGYNEQFFGPGTRLTVL.

The V gene is TRBV6-2 or TRBV6-3, the J gene TRBJ2-2; weak D call: TRBD2 (5 bases). CDR1 is MNHEY, CDR2 SVGEGT, per germline. Trimming stripped 3 bases from V and 4 bases from J, with 12 bases between. This CDR3 contains 15 residues. The CDR3 sequence: CASSYSGSGTGELFF. The CDR3 bases are TGTGCCAGCAGTTATAGTGGGAGTGGCACCGGGGAGCTGTTTTTT.

The genes are TRBV5-4 and TRBJ1-4, with D maybe TRBD1 (5 bases). Germline V gene data show CDR1 as SGHNT and CDR2 as YYREEE (reference sequence). The CDR3 covers 13 residues. V lost 0 bases and J 10 bases, leaving 10 bases between the germline ends. CDR3 protein: CASSLGRDGKLFF. The CDR3 DNA reads as TGTGCCAGCAGCTTGGGCAGGGACGGAAAACTGTTTTTT.

This clone was seen a single time. The J gene is TRBJ2-2, the V gene TRBV7-6, with D unresolved. The CDR3 totals 17 residues. Germline assignment: CDR1 SGHVS and CDR2 FNYEAQ. V lost 1 base to trimming and J lost 0 bases, with 12 bases between them. The DNA for the CDR3 is TGTGCCAGCAGCTTAGTTGGGTTCAGCACGAACACCGGGGAGCTGTTTTTT. It encodes CASSLVGFSTNTGELFF. Together with reference TRBV7-6 and TRBJ2-2, the CDR3 gives the full variable domain: GAGVSQSPRYKVTKRGQDVALRCDPISGHVSLYWYRQALGQGPEFLTYFNYEAQQDKSGLPNDRFSAERPEGSISTLTIQRTEQRDSAMYRCASSLVGFSTNTGELFFGEGSRLTVL.

The chain is built from TRBV30 and TRBJ1-1, with D possibly matching TRBD1 (6 bases). The CDR3 runs to 13 residues. The V gene lost 1 base and the J gene lost 3 bases, with 9 bases spanning the gap. From germline, CDR1 is GTSNPN and CDR2 SVGIG (reference sequence). The chain's CDR3 is CAWSDRQDTEAFF. CDR3 DNA: TGTGCCTGGAGTGATCGACAGGACACTGAAGCTTTCTTT.

This chain links TRBV30 with TRBJ1-2, with TRBD1 matching over 10 bases. V lost 3 bases and J lost 0; bases outside the gene matches: 13. The germline V gene has CDR1 GTSNPN and CDR2 SVGIG (reference sequence). This CDR3 contains 18 residues. CDR3 amino acids: CAWSPIGRDRGSNYGYTF. CDR3 DNA sequence: TGTGCCTGGAGCCCGATCGGCCGGGACAGGGGATCTAACTATGGCTACACCTTC. The whole variable domain, remainder taken from reference TRBV30 and TRBJ1-2, is SQTIHQWPATLVQPVGSPLSLECTVEGTSNPNLYWYRQAAGRGLQLLFYSVGIGQISSEVPQNLSASRPQDRQFILSSKKLLLSDSGFYLCAWSPIGRDRGSNYGYTFGSGTRLTVV.

This chain joins TRBV7-6 and TRBJ2-1, with 8 bases fitting TRBD1. Per the germline V gene, CDR1 is SGHVS and CDR2 is FNYEAQ. The V segment lost 7 bases and the J segment 8 bases; nucleotides outside the gene matches: 16. The CDR3 consists of 16 residues. The CDR3 sequence: CASTRGGQGASDEQFF. In DNA, the CDR3 is TGTGCCAGCACCCGAGGCGGGCAGGGGGCGTCCGATGAGCAGTTCTTC.

The V call is TRBV6-5, the J call TRBJ1-2, with D perhaps TRBD1 (5 bases). With 7 bases removed from V and 7 bases from J, the gap between germline ends came to 22 bases. Germline V gene lookup returns CDR1 MNHEY and CDR2 SVGAGI. The CDR3 contains 15 residues. Here the CDR3 reads CASINTLSGATGYTF. The CDR3, as DNA: TGTGCCAGCATTAATACACTCTCCGGGGCCACTGGCTACACCTTC.

This chain uses TRBV9 with TRBJ1-1; 7 bases line up with TRBD1. The length of the CDR3 is 13 residues. The germline V gene has CDR1 SGDLS and CDR2 YYNGEE. V dropped 4 bases and J dropped 5; count of bases not matched to a gene: 5. The DNA of the CDR3 is TGTGCCAGCAGCACCGGGACAGCAACTGAAGCTTTCTTT. This gives the protein CASSTGTATEAFF.

The V gene is TRBV2, the J gene TRBJ1-1, with D perhaps TRBD1 (5 bases). V was trimmed by 3 bases and J by 1 base, leaving 9 bases between them. This CDR3 comprises 14 residues. Germline CDR1 SNHLY, CDR2 FYNNEI. The CDR3 nucleotides are TGTGCCAGCAGTGATGGGAGGGGGAACACTGAAGCTTTCTTT. Translation gives CASSDGRGNTEAFF.

The chain couples TRBV18 to TRBJ1-1; no clear D. Trimming stripped 2 bases from V and 4 bases from J, with 17 bases between. Per the germline V gene, CDR1 is KGHSH and CDR2 is LQKENI. The length of the CDR3 is 16 residues. The CDR3 loop is CASSPGLGSSATEAFF. CDR3 nucleotide sequence: TGTGCCAGCTCACCAGGTTTGGGCAGTTCGGCCACTGAAGCTTTCTTT.

The chain carries TRBV30 and TRBJ2-3; D perhaps matches TRBD2 (5 bases). The CDR3 covers 13 residues. CDR1 and CDR2 from the germline V gene are GTSNPN and SVGIG (reference sequence). V lost 5 bases, J lost 4 bases, and 13 bases lay in between. CDR3 DNA: TGTGCCTGGGAGACGGGGAGAGCAGATACGCAGTATTTT. Its translation is CAWETGRADTQYF.

This clone was seen only once. This chain joins TRBV4-1 and TRBJ2-5, with no clear D. The CDR3 runs 18 residues. V lost 1 base to trimming and J lost 0 bases, with 18 bases between them. CDR1 is MGHRA and CDR2 is YSYEKL in the germline V gene. The CDR3 nucleotides are TGCGCCAGCAGCCAAGGACCACTCGGCGGCCCGTACCAAGAGACCCAGTACTTC. Its protein is CASSQGPLGGPYQETQYF.

The J gene is TRBJ1-2, the V gene TRBV28; 9 bases are shared with TRBD1. This CDR3 has 14 residues. Germline V gene data show CDR1 as MDHEN and CDR2 as SYDVKM. The J segment lost 4 bases and the V segment lost 2 bases, leaving 2 bases of the junction unmatched. The CDR3 nucleotides read TGTGCCAGCAGTTTAGCGACAGGGGGCTATGGCTACACCTTC. As protein: CASSLATGGYGYTF.

This rearrangement joins TRBV6-1 to TRBJ2-5, with no clear D. Germline values: CDR1 MNHNS, CDR2 SASEGT. This CDR3 comprises 16 residues. Between the trimmed V and J ends, which lost 6 bases and 1 base, there was a span of 18 bases. CDR3 loop: CASSELAGAIQETQYF. In DNA form, the CDR3 reads TGTGCCAGCAGCGAACTTGCAGGAGCCATCCAAGAGACCCAGTACTTC.

The chain carries TRBV9 and TRBJ2-1, with TRBD2 matching 10 bases. The length of the CDR3 is 15 residues. V trimming: 3 bases; J trimming: 7 bases; junction bases outside the gene matches: 7. Germline V gene data show CDR1 as SGDLS and CDR2 as YYNGEE. The CDR3 loop is CASSARAGGLNEQFF. CDR3 DNA: TGTGCCAGCAGCGCCAGAGCGGGAGGGCTAAATGAGCAGTTCTTC.

V and J are TRBV6-5 and TRBJ1-1; a weak D match, TRBD1 (6 bases). The CDR3 runs to 15 residues. The germline V and J ends were trimmed by 5 bases and 1 base, with 14 bases remaining between them. The germline V gene has CDR1 MNHEY and CDR2 SVGAGI. The CDR3 nucleotides are TGTGCCAGCAGTCTCAGGCTACAGGGGAACACTGAAGCTTTCTTT. Translating gives CASSLRLQGNTEAFF.

This chain joins TRBV6-2 or TRBV6-3 and TRBJ1-3, with no clear D. The CDR3 contains 20 residues. Germline V CDR1 and CDR2: MNHEY, SVGEGT. Trimming shortened V by 0 bases and J by 2 bases, and 23 bases separated the two germline ends. The CDR3: CASSYSRLRATDNPGNTIYF. The CDR3 DNA is TGTGCCAGCAGTTACTCCCGTCTAAGAGCCACCGACAATCCTGGAAACACCATATATTTT.

The chain joins TRBV7-9 to TRBJ2-5; D is unresolved. The CDR3 runs to 14 residues. Between the trimmed V and J ends, which lost 5 bases and 3 bases, there was a span of 13 bases. Germline-derived CDR1 and CDR2 are SEHNR and FQNEAQ (reference sequence). The CDR3 DNA reads TGTGCCAGCAGCCCCCCCAGCGAAAAAGAGACCCAGTACTTC. Protein: CASSPPSEKETQYF.

This chain joins TRBV7-4 and TRBJ1-6, with TRBD1 as a possible D gene (5 bases). From germline, CDR1 is SGHVT and CDR2 SQSDAQ. Trimming pared 3 bases from V and 3 bases from J, leaving 12 bases between. The CDR3 is 16 residues long. CDR3 DNA sequence: TGTGCCAGCAGCTTCGGGGGGATGATCTATAATTCACCCCTCCACTTT. This sequence encodes CASSFGGMIYNSPLHF.

CDR3 residues: CASSSGLIGELFF. The CDR3 bases are TGTGCCAGCAGTTCGGGCCTCATCGGGGAGCTGTTTTTT. The rearrangement uses TRBV6-5 and TRBJ2-2; D remains ambiguous. In germline, CDR1 is MNHEY, CDR2 SVGAGI. This CDR3 is 13 amino acids long. V was cut by 4 bases and J by 7 bases, with 10 bases left in between.

In the case of this clone: The sample has other DNA sequences that encode this CDR3 too. Here the CDR3 DNA reads TGTGCCAGCTCACCGCCTAACACTGAAGCTTTCTTT. This encodes CASSPPNTEAFF. The chain links TRBV18 to TRBJ1-1, with unresolved D. Trimming took off 3 bases at V and 2 bases at J, with 4 bases between the two ends. The CDR3 length is 12 residues. Germline assignment: CDR1 KGHSH and CDR2 LQKENI.

This chain links TRBV5-1 with TRBJ2-6; D is perhaps TRBD2 (6 bases). The CDR3 spans 17 residues. CDR1 and CDR2 (germline): SGHRS, YFSETQ. V was clipped by 5 bases and J by 1 base, with 16 bases between them. This CDR3 is CASSTGTPFSGANVLTF. CDR3 nucleotides: TGCGCCAGCAGTACCGGGACTCCCTTTTCTGGGGCCAACGTCCTGACTTTC.

Remarks on this clone: Other DNA sequences in the same sample also yield this CDR3. J is TRBJ1-1 and V is TRBV12-3 or TRBV12-4; D call uncertain. The V end lost 4 bases, the J end lost 3 bases, and 3 bases lay between the germline ends. The CDR3 has 11 residues. The DNA for the CDR3 is TGTGCCAGCAGTTCGTACACTGAAGCTTTCTTT. This gives the protein CASSSYTEAFF.

The genes are TRBV5-5 and TRBJ2-3, with 7 bases that match TRBD2. Germline CDR1 reads SGHKS; CDR2 reads YYEKEE (reference sequence). Trimming removed 2 bases from V and 2 bases from J; junction bases left unmatched: 5. The CDR3 covers 15 residues. CDR3 in DNA: TGTGCCAGCAGCTTTAGTGGGAGGGACACAGATACGCAGTATTTT. It encodes CASSFSGRDTDTQYF.

This clone has a single count. The genes are TRBV7-6 and TRBJ2-5; 8 bases line up with TRBD1. With V trimmed by 5 bases and J by 7 bases, 18 bases remained unmatched. The CDR3 runs to 17 residues. Germline assignment: CDR1 SGHVS and CDR2 FNYEAQ. The CDR3 DNA follows: TGTGCCAGCAGCCCGAGTGGACAGGGCCCCGGTTACGGGACCCAGTACTTC. Protein sequence: CASSPSGQGPGYGTQYF.

The chain uses TRBV20-1 and TRBJ1-1; D not resolved. CDR3 length: 11 amino acids. Germline assignment: CDR1 DFQATT and CDR2 SNEGSKA (reference sequence). Trimming took 5 bases from V and 6 from J, leaving 10 bases between them. The CDR3 protein is CSAGGLAEAFF. Written as DNA, the CDR3 is TGCAGTGCTGGAGGGTTGGCTGAAGCTTTCTTT.